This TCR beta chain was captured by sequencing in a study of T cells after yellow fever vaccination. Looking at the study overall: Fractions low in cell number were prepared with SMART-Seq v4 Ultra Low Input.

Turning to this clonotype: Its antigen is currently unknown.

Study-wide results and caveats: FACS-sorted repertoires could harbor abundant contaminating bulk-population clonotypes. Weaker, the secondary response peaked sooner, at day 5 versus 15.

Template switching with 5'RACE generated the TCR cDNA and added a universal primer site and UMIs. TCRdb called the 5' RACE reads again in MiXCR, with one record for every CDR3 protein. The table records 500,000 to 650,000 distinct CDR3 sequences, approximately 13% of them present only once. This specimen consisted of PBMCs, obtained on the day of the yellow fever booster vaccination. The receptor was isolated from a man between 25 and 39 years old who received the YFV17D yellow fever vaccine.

CDR3 nucleotides: TGCAGTGCTATTAACAGCGGGAGGGCGGATACGCAGTATTTT. It is translated as CSAINSGRADTQYF. The chain combines TRBV20-1 with TRBJ2-3; 10 nucleotides agree with TRBD2. The CDR3 extends over 14 amino acids. Losses at the gene ends were 4 bases for V and 6 bases for J; bases not matched to a gene: 7. Per the germline V gene, CDR1 is DFQATT and CDR2 is SNEGSKA (reference sequence).